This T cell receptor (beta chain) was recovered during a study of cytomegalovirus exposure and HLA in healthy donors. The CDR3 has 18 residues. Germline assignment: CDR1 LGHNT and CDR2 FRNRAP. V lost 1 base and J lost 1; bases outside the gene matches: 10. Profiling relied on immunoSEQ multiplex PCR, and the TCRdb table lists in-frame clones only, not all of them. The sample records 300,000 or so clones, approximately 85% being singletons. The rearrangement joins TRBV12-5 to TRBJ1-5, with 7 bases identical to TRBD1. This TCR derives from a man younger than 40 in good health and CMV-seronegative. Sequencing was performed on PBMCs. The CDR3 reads CASGLEQAGGKSNQPQHF. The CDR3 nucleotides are TGTGCTAGTGGTTTGGAGCAGGCAGGGGGGAAAAGCAATCAGCCCCAGCATTTT.